This section outlines one T cell receptor beta chain sequence together with its context. The record originates from a study of control samples from healthy donors and cancer patients. Using immunoSEQ multiplex PCR, the repertoire was profiled, and TCRdb retains in-frame clones only, with some absent. The sample includes around 85,000 clones, less than 90% of them seen just once. The sample was blood. The source is an older woman in good health.

The CDR3 DNA reads as TGTGCCAGTAGTATCCTCCCGGGGGGTACGGGAGAGACCCAGTACTTC. Residues: CASSILPGGTGETQYF. The genes are TRBV19 and TRBJ2-5, with 7 bases fitting TRBD2. This CDR3 has 16 amino acids. The trim removed 3 bases at V and 4 bases at J, leaving 11 bases unmatched. Germline CDR1 reads LNHDA; CDR2 reads SQIVND (reference sequence).